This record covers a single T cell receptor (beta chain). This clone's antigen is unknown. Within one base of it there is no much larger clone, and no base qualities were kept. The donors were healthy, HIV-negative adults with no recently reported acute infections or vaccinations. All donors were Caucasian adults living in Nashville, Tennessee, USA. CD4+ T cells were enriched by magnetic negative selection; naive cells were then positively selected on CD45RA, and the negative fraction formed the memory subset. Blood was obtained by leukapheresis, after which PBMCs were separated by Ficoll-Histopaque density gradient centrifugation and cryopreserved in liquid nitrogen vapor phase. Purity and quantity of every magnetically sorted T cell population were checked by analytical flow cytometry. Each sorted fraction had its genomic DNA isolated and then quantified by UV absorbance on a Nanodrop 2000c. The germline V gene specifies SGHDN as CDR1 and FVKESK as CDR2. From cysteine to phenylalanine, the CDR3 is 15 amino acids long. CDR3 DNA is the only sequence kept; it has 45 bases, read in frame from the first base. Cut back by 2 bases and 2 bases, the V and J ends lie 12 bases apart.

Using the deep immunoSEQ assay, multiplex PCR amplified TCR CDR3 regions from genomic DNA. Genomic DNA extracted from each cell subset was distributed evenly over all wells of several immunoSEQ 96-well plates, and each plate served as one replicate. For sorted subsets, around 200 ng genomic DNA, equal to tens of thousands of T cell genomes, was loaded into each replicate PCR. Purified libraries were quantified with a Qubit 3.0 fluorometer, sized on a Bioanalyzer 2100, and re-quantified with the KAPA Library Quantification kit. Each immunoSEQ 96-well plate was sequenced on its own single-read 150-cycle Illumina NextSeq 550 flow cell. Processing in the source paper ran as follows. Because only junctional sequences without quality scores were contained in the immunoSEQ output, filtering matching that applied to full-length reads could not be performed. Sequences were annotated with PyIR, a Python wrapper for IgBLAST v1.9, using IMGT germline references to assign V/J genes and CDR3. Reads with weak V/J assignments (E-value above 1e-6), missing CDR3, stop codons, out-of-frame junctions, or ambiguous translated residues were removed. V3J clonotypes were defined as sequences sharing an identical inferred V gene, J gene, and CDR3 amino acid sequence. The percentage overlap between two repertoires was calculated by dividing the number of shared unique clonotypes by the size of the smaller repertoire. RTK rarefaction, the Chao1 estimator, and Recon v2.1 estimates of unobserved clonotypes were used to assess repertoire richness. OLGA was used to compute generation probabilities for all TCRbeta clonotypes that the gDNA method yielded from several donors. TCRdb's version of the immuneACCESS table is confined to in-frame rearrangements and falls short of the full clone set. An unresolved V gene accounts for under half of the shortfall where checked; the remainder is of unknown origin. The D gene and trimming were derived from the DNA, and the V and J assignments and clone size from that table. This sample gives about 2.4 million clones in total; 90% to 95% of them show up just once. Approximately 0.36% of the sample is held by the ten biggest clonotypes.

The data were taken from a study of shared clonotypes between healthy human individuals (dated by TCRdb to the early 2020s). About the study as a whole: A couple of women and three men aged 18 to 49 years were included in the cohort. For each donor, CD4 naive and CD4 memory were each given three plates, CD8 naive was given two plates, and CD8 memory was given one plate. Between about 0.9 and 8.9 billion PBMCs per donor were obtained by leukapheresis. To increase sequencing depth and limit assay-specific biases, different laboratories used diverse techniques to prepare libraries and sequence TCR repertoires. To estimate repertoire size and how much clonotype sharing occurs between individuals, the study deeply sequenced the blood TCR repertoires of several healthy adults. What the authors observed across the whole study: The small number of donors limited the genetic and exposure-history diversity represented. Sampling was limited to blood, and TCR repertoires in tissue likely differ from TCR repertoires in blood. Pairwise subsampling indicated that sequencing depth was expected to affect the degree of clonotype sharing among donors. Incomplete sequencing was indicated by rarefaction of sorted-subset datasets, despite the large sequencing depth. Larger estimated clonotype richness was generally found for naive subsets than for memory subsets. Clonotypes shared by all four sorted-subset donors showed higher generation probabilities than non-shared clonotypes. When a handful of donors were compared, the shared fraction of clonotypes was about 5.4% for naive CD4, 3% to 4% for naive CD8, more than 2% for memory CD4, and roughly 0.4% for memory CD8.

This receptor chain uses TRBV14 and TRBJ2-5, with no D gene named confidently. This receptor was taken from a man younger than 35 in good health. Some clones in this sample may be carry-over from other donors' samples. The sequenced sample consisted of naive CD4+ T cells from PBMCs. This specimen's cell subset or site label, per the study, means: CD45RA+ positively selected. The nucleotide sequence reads TGTGCCAGCAGCCAATTGGGCCTAGGACAAGAGACCCAGTACTTC. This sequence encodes CASSQLGLGQETQYF.